This note documents a single T cell receptor (beta chain) sequence. The record originates from a study of blood T cell repertoires in COVID-19. Study-level information: Acute-phase and convalescent COVID-19 samples originated in the United States, Italy and Spain.

This CDR3 has 15 amino acids. TCRdb keeps only in-frame clones here, not all; method: immunoSEQ multiplex PCR. The data contain just over 95,000 clones, approximately 90% of them singletons. The specimen sequenced was peripheral blood. This clonotype was sampled from a man over 45 with acute or convalescent COVID-19. The chain recombines TRBV21-1 with TRBJ1-2. TRBV21-1 is classified as a pseudogene. For the CDR3, the DNA is TGTGCCAGCAGCAAAGGGAGAGACCTTAACTATGGCTACACCTTC. Protein product: CASSKGRDLNYGYTF.